This T cell receptor beta chain was documented in a study of blood T cell repertoires in COVID-19. For the study at large: Samples taken during acute and convalescent COVID-19 were collected in the United States, Italy and Spain. Nucleic acid was either cDNA or gDNA, and it came from T cells, B-cell-depleted T cells, or PBMCs.

Germline V gene lookup returns CDR1 SGHDT and CDR2 YYEEEE. The CDR3 sequence is 15 residues long. Deletions cut 0 bases from V and 0 bases from J, with 8 bases between. Per the authors' pipeline: By means of reference gene primer amplification, nucleated cell counts were estimated. Here immunoSEQ multiplex PCR was the method, and the copy in TCRdb shows in-frame clones only, minus some. The V and J calls and clone size are taken from that table; D and trimming were inferred from the DNA. The repertoire holds around 200,000 clones, with 65% to 85% as singletons. The source of this sequence is a human donor with acute or convalescent COVID-19. The donor label of this sample is uncertain. The V and J genes are TRBV5-6 and TRBJ2-3; D is ambiguous. The sample taken for sequencing was peripheral blood. CDR3 residues: CASSLVLASTDTQYF. The CDR3 DNA follows: TGTGCCAGCAGCTTGGTCTTGGCCAGCACAGATACGCAGTATTTT. Looking up the rest from reference TRBV5-6 and TRBJ2-3 gives the full variable domain: DAGVTQSPTHLIKTRGQQVTLRCSPKSGHDTVSWYQQALGQGPQFIFQYYEEEERQRGNFPDRFSGHQFPNYSSELNVNALLLGDSALYLCASSLVLASTDTQYFGPGTRLTVL.